This record concerns one TCR beta chain sequence. Germline V gene data show CDR1 as LNHNV and CDR2 as YYDKDF (reference sequence). The trim removed 3 bases at V and 7 bases at J, leaving 9 bases unmatched. The CDR3 totals 15 residues. This sample is drawn from a study of cytomegalovirus exposure and HLA in healthy donors. Data came from immunoSEQ multiplex PCR; TCRdb stores just in-frame clones and leaves some out. Of roughly 150,000 clones in the sample, approximately 94% were seen once. This sequence joins TRBV15 and TRBJ2-1; 7 bases map to TRBD2. The sample consisted of PBMCs. The TCR was taken from a young man in good health and CMV-seropositive. The CDR3, as DNA: TGTGCCACCAGCAGTCTTCGGGCGGGAGTTAATGAGCAGTTCTTC. It encodes CATSSLRAGVNEQFF.